Shown below are 13 T cell receptor beta chains from a single sample sequenced in a study of monozygotic twins with inflammatory bowel disease. TCRdb re-called the 5' RACE reads and catalogs CDR3 proteins one per entry, DNA excluded. Recorded here are around 380,000 distinct CDR3 sequences; the top ten clones represent roughly 2.5%. Sequenced sample: blood. The receptors shown here come from a human donor with ulcerative colitis or Crohn's disease, or a healthy co-twin of an affected twin (not recorded which).

The chain recombines TRBV11-2 with TRBJ2-1; TCRdb gives TRBD1 as the D gene, but with no DNA this cannot be confirmed. The CDR3 contains 13 residues. Germline V gene lookup returns CDR1 SGHAT and CDR2 FQNNGV. CDR3: CASSSNRGNEQFF.

This chain connects TRBV20-1 to TRBJ1-6; as DNA is missing, the TRBD1 call by TCRdb cannot be tested. CDR1 is DFQATT and CDR2 is SNEGSKA in the germline V gene (reference sequence). The CDR3 totals 16 residues. CDR3 in amino acids: CSARELVQGADSPLHF.

The V gene is TRBV6-2 or TRBV6-3, the J gene TRBJ1-1; TCRdb's assignment of TRBD1 cannot be checked, as there is no DNA. This CDR3 contains 13 residues. Germline V CDR1 and CDR2: MNHEY, SVGEGT. The CDR3 loop is CASRQTGTGRTFF.

The chain is built from TRBV4-2 and TRBJ2-4; TCRdb's D call of TRBD1 is untestable without DNA. The CDR3 runs 18 residues. Germline assignment: CDR1 LGHNA and CDR2 YNFKEQ. The CDR3 here is CASSKIYKDRVTKNIQYF.

This chain connects TRBV7-2 to TRBJ2-3; the TRBD1 assignment by TCRdb is unverifiable without DNA. Germline V gene data show CDR1 as SGHTA and CDR2 as FQGNSA. The CDR3 runs 14 residues. The CDR3 is CASSFIGATDTQYF.

This chain uses TRBV27 with TRBJ2-5. CDR1 is MNHEY, CDR2 SMNVEV, per germline (reference sequence). The CDR3 runs 13 residues. This CDR3 is CASSSQIGETQYF.

The genes are TRBV20-1 and TRBJ2-1; TCRdb's D call, TRBD1, is unchecked because there is no DNA. The CDR3 contains 16 residues. Germline V gene lookup returns CDR1 DFQATT and CDR2 SNEGSKA (reference sequence). The CDR3 reads CSAPNYRQAVSNEQFF.

The chain recombines TRBV10-3 with TRBJ2-3; TCRdb picks TRBD2, but there is no DNA to check that call. Germline V gene data show CDR1 as ENHRY and CDR2 as SYGVKD. This CDR3 is built from 14 residues. CDR3 residues: CAIKGGGRADTQYF.

The CDR3 sequence: CASSQGGTGGVYEQYF. The chain has TRBV4-3 and TRBJ2-7; TCRdb's D gene call, TRBD1, goes unchecked for lack of DNA. CDR3 length: 16 amino acids. CDR1 LGHNA and CDR2 YSLEER come from the germline V gene.

The chain links TRBV6-1 to TRBJ1-3. Per germline, CDR1 MNHNS and CDR2 SASEGT. The length of the CDR3 is 14 residues. The CDR3 is CATARADSGNTIYF.

This rearrangement joins TRBV10-3 to TRBJ2-1. This CDR3 is 12 amino acids long. Germline assignment: CDR1 ENHRY and CDR2 SYGVKD. Here the CDR3 reads CAIAGAYNEQFF.

CDR3 region: CATSDGQVVAETQYF. The chain links TRBV24-1 to TRBJ2-5; TCRdb picks TRBD1, but there is no DNA to check that call. There are 15 residues in the CDR3. CDR1 KGHDR and CDR2 SFDVKD come from the germline V gene.

This sequence joins TRBV5-1 and TRBJ2-5; the TCRdb D gene call, TRBD1, has no DNA to confirm it. CDR1 is SGHRS, CDR2 YFSETQ, per germline. This CDR3 spans 15 amino acids. The CDR3 loop is CASSRDRGSQETQYF.